This TCR beta chain was obtained from a study of blood T cell repertoires in COVID-19. About the research overall: In each case, the material was cDNA or gDNA derived from T cells, B-cell-depleted T cells, or PBMCs.

The authors' processing: Using reference gene primer amplification, nucleated cell counts were estimated. Using immunoSEQ multiplex PCR, the repertoire was profiled, and TCRdb retains in-frame clones only, with some absent. From that table come the V and J calls and clone size; the DNA was used to work out D and trimming. The data contain about 310,000 clones, 87% of them singletons. The participants were between about 18 and 90 years old and came from some 25 US areas. Cohort 3 donors were reported recovered after two negative PCRs, clearance, or symptom resolution. The germline V gene encodes CDR1 SGHAT and CDR2 FQNNGV. This CDR3 spans 17 amino acids. Trimming pared 5 bases from V and 1 base from J, leaving 20 bases between.

The receptor was isolated from a woman between 18 and 30 years old who had recovered from COVID-19. The specimen was PBMCs or T cells enriched from blood (not recorded which). The J gene is TRBJ1-2, the V gene TRBV11-2; D is possibly TRBD1 (6 bases). This CDR3 reads CASSPVGAQSRNYGYTF. As DNA, the CDR3 is TGTGCCAGCAGCCCCGTGGGGGCTCAGTCTCGTAACTATGGCTACACCTTC.